The text below deals with one TCR beta chain. V was cut by 7 bases and J by 7 bases, with 20 bases left in between. The V gene's germline CDR1 is SGHRS and CDR2 YFSETQ. CDR3 length equals 15 residues. Clones were read by immunoSEQ multiplex PCR, and TCRdb kept only the in-frame ones, dropping some. The profile shows 45,000 to 70,000 clones, 90% to 97% of them singletons. This sample stems from a study of T cells after somatic rescue of genetic block. The chain combines TRBV5-1 with TRBJ1-4, with a possible D match to TRBD1 (6 bases). Sequencing used peripheral blood mononuclear cells (PBMCs). The TCR comes from a child less than two years old. The CDR3 bases are TGCGCCAGCCAAGAGACGGGGGCTAGGGCTGAAAAACTGTTTTTT. It specifies CASQETGARAEKLFF.